The entry that follows covers one T cell receptor (beta chain) sequence. What it binds is not known. This sample was included in a study of shared clonotypes between healthy human individuals. Study-level results: An anticipated effect of sequencing depth on clonotype sharing among donors was recognized.

Assay runs were performed at deep level. In the original processing: Filtering differed since immunoSEQ provided only junctions, with no quality scores. The assay was immunoSEQ multiplex PCR, and TCRdb's table has in-frame clones only and misses some. The V and J calls and clone size come from that table; D and trimming were worked out from the DNA. Of around 100,000 clones in the sample, roughly two thirds are singletons; the top ten hold roughly 40%. CD8 memory cells included CD45RO+ cells plus CCR7-negative CD45RA+ TemRA cells. The V end lost 4 bases, the J end lost 0 bases, and 9 bases lay between the germline ends. The CDR3 spans 15 residues. Germline values: CDR1 SNHLY, CDR2 FYNNEI.

This receptor was obtained from a man aged 30 to 45 in good health. The chain recombines TRBV2 with TRBJ1-4; D gene ambiguous. The sample consisted of memory CD8+ T cells sorted from blood. Regarding subset: CD45RO+ cells pooled with CCR7-negative TemRA cells. DNA of the CDR3: TGTGCCAGCAGTGTCTCAGAAGCAACTAATGAAAAACTGTTTTTT. This gives the protein CASSVSEATNEKLFF.